A single sample gave rise to the 22 T cell receptor beta chains below, sequenced in a study of blood T cell repertoires in COVID-19 (dated by TCRdb to 2019 to 2021). The library was obtained by the immunoSEQ multiplex PCR assay. In TCRdb, the immuneACCESS table is reduced to in-frame sequences with V and J assigned. These tables do not hold every clone; where another copy was compared, an unresolved V gene accounts for under half, and the others remain unexplained. In this sample the table shows 150,000 or so clones, around four fifths of which occur a single time. The ten top clones hold roughly 2.9% of the sample. The sequenced sample consisted of peripheral blood. The source of these receptors is a woman in her thirties or forties with active or convalescent COVID-19.

The rearrangement uses TRBV30 and TRBJ1-3; D is unresolved. The V end was cut by 4 bases, the J end by 4 bases, with 5 bases between. Germline CDR1 reads GTSNPN; CDR2 reads SVGIG (reference sequence). This CDR3 comprises 11 residues. The CDR3 DNA reads TGTGCCTGGATCAGGGGAAACACCATATATTTT. Translation gives CAWIRGNTIYF. The variable domain in full, completed from reference TRBV30 and TRBJ1-3, reads SQTIHQWPATLVQPVGSPLSLECTVEGTSNPNLYWYRQAAGRGLQLLFYSVGIGQISSEVPQNLSASRPQDRQFILSSKKLLLSDSGFYLCAWIRGNTIYFGEGSWLTVV.

V and J are TRBV11-2 and TRBJ1-1, with 8 bases that match TRBD1. The germline CDR1 and CDR2 sequences are SGHAT and FQNNGV. With V trimmed by 4 bases and J by 3 bases, 16 bases remained unmatched. This CDR3 has 18 residues. The chain's CDR3 is CASSSRQGFGHEDTEAFF. CDR3 nucleotides: TGTGCCAGCAGCTCCCGACAGGGGTTCGGGCATGAAGACACTGAAGCTTTCTTT.

The rearrangement joins TRBV5-1 to TRBJ1-2, with a tentative D call TRBD1 (6 bases). V gave up 2 bases and J gave up 2 bases, with 13 bases separating them. CDR1 SGHRS and CDR2 YFSETQ come from the germline V gene. The length of the CDR3 is 15 residues. CDR3 nucleotides: TGCGCCAGCAGCTTTTCATTACAGGGAAACTATGGCTACACCTTC. The encoded protein is CASSFSLQGNYGYTF.

V is TRBV21-1 and J is TRBJ1-1. TRBV21-1 is recorded as a pseudogene. This CDR3 comprises 14 residues. In nucleotides, the CDR3 is TGTGCCAGCAACAATGCCGGGCGGGGCACTGAAGCTTTCTTT. Its protein is CASNNAGRGTEAFF.

The genes are TRBV6-2 or TRBV6-3 and TRBJ1-1; tentative D call: TRBD1 (5 bases). The ends were cut back, 5 bases at V and 0 bases at J, with 7 bases in the middle. The CDR3 loop spans 13 amino acids. Germline values: CDR1 MNHEY, CDR2 SVGEGT. The CDR3 DNA is TGTGCCAGCAGTAGGGGCATGAACACTGAAGCTTTCTTT. Protein product: CASSRGMNTEAFF.

The CDR3 coding sequence is TGCGCCAGCAGCGAACCCTTTCCCGGGACAGGGAAGAGTGAGGGTAACTATGGCTACACCTTC. Translation: CASSEPFPGTGKSEGNYGYTF. This chain links TRBV10-2 with TRBJ1-2, with TRBD1 matching 9 bases. The V gene's germline CDR1 is WSHSY and CDR2 SAAADI. This CDR3 spans 21 amino acids. J gave up 1 base and V 6 bases, and 24 bases lay outside the gene matches.

V usage is TRBV5-1 and J usage is TRBJ1-1; weak D call: TRBD1 (6 bases). The V gene's germline CDR1 is SGHRS and CDR2 YFSETQ. The V and J ends lost 0 bases and 6 bases respectively, with 12 bases between them. The CDR3 extends over 14 amino acids. The CDR3 reads CASSLEGGLSEAFF. In nucleotides, the CDR3 is TGCGCCAGCAGCTTGGAAGGGGGTCTATCTGAAGCTTTCTTT. Based on the CDR3 plus reference TRBV5-1 and TRBJ1-1, the full variable domain is KAGVTQTPRYLIKTRGQQVTLSCSPISGHRSVSWYQQTPGQGLQFLFEYFSETQRNKGNFPGRFSGRQFSNSRSEMNVSTLELGDSALYLCASSLEGGLSEAFFGQGTRLTVV.

The J gene is TRBJ2-7, the V gene TRBV4-2, with 9 bases lining up with TRBD1. This CDR3 spans 16 amino acids. V was pared by 1 base and J by 1 base, with 5 bases of the junction left unmatched. Germline lookup yields CDR1 LGHNA and CDR2 YNFKEQ. The CDR3 nucleotides read TGTGCCAGCAGCCAAGCCCTCGGGACAGGGTCCTACGAGCAGTACTTC. Translated: CASSQALGTGSYEQYF.

This chain connects TRBV5-1 to TRBJ1-5; perhaps TRBD1 as D (6 bases). The V and J ends lost 3 bases and 4 bases respectively, with 8 bases between them. Germline CDR1 SGHRS, CDR2 YFSETQ. The CDR3 is made up of 13 amino acids. The CDR3 reads CASSSQGNQPQHF. As DNA, the CDR3 is TGCGCCAGCAGCTCCCAGGGGAATCAGCCCCAGCATTTT.

This clone was seen only a few times. The rearrangement links TRBV30 to TRBJ1-3; D gene uncertain. Germline V CDR1 and CDR2: GTSNPN, SVGIG (reference sequence). Trimming pared 1 base from V and 5 bases from J, leaving 9 bases between. CDR3 length: 13 amino acids. The CDR3 DNA sequence: TGTGCCTGGAGTGGAGGTCCGAGAAACACCATATATTTT. This translates into CAWSGGPRNTIYF.

The chain joins TRBV4-1 to TRBJ1-5; no reliable D call. V was pared by 8 bases and J by 1 base, with 9 bases between. This CDR3 region has 13 residues. Germline-derived CDR1 and CDR2 are MGHRA and YSYEKL. In DNA, the CDR3 is TGCGCCAGCCTCCGGTGGAGCAATCAGCCCCAGCATTTT. Amino acid sequence: CASLRWSNQPQHF.

This sequence joins TRBV27 and TRBJ2-3; perhaps TRBD2 as D (5 bases). The V end lost 8 bases, the J end lost 4 bases, and 13 bases lay between the germline ends. This CDR3 region has 13 residues. From germline, CDR1 is MNHEY and CDR2 SMNVEV (reference sequence). The CDR3 DNA follows: TGTGCCAGCGGTCTTTCGGGGTCAGATACGCAGTATTTT. This sequence encodes CASGLSGSDTQYF.

This clone was recorded a few times. This sequence joins TRBV4-2 and TRBJ2-3; TRBD2 agrees at 10 bases. Trimming at V came to 3 bases and at J to 1 base, leaving 4 bases not matched to a gene. The CDR3 is made up of 16 amino acids. In germline, CDR1 is LGHNA, CDR2 YNFKEQ. The CDR3 loop reads CASSHPGTSGTDTQYF. The CDR3 DNA sequence: TGTGCCAGCAGCCACCCCGGGACTAGCGGCACAGATACGCAGTATTTT.

The DNA for the CDR3 is TGTGCCAGCAGCTTCCCTTTAGGGGAGAACACTGAAGCTTTCTTT. Translation gives CASSFPLGENTEAFF. The chain uses TRBV5-4 and TRBJ1-1; maybe TRBD1 (5 bases). Trimming took off 2 bases at V and 1 base at J, with 12 bases between the two ends. Germline CDR1 reads SGHNT; CDR2 reads YYREEE (reference sequence). There are 15 residues in the CDR3. Using reference TRBV5-4 and TRBJ1-1 for the parts outside the CDR3, the full variable domain is ETGVTQSPTHLIKTRGQQVTLRCSSQSGHNTVSWYQQALGQGPQFIFQYYREEENGRGNFPPRFSGLQFPNYSSELNVNALELDDSALYLCASSFPLGENTEAFFGQGTRLTVV.

The chain has TRBV5-1 and TRBJ2-4, with 7 bases matching TRBD1. There are 15 residues in the CDR3. The V segment lost 2 bases and the J segment 6 bases; nucleotides outside the gene matches: 8. The germline gives CDR1 SGHRS, CDR2 YFSETQ. CDR3 amino acids: CASSLFDRDGNIQYF. CDR3 bases: TGCGCCAGCAGCTTATTCGACAGGGATGGAAACATTCAGTACTTC.

V and J are TRBV27 and TRBJ2-7, with D perhaps matching TRBD2 (5 bases). The CDR3 covers 13 residues. V was clipped by 3 bases and J by 6 bases, with 12 bases between them. Germline CDR1 is MNHEY and CDR2 is SMNVEV (reference sequence). The CDR3 reads CASSFWLAREQYF. In nucleotides, the CDR3 is TGTGCCAGCAGTTTTTGGCTAGCCCGCGAGCAGTACTTC.

The rearrangement uses TRBV27 and TRBJ2-7; 8 bases line up with TRBD2. The CDR3 contains 14 residues. Germline trimming cut 1 base from V and 6 bases from J; bases unmatched to any gene: 5. Germline assignment: CDR1 MNHEY and CDR2 SMNVEV (reference sequence). Written as DNA, the CDR3 is TGTGCCAGCAGTTTATTCGCGGGAGGAACCGAGCAGTACTTC. Its protein product is CASSLFAGGTEQYF.

V is TRBV7-2 and J is TRBJ2-5, with D maybe TRBD1 (6 bases). The CDR3 runs to 15 residues. Trimming cost V 2 bases and J 5 bases, with 15 bases left between them. CDR1 and CDR2 (germline): SGHTA, FQGNSA. The CDR3 DNA follows: TGTGCCAGCAGCTTAAGTCGGGACATGGCGGAGACCCAGTACTTC. This sequence encodes CASSLSRDMAETQYF.

This clone appeared a few times. The chain carries TRBV7-9 and TRBJ2-7, with D possibly TRBD1 on 5 matching bases. The CDR3 has 12 residues. The ends were cut back, 5 bases at V and 4 bases at J, with 9 bases in the middle. Per germline, CDR1 SEHNR and CDR2 FQNEAQ (reference sequence). The CDR3 is CASSRDRYEQYF. The CDR3 region has the DNA TGTGCCAGCAGCCGAGACAGATACGAGCAGTACTTC.

This clone was detected once. The V call is TRBV30, the J call TRBJ1-1; 7 bases line up with TRBD1. The CDR3 extends over 12 amino acids. Germline V CDR1 and CDR2: GTSNPN, SVGIG (reference sequence). Trimming removed 4 bases from V and 11 bases from J; junction bases left unmatched: 10. CDR3 amino acids: CAWKTGTLGAFF. In DNA form, the CDR3 reads TGTGCCTGGAAGACAGGGACCCTGGGGGCTTTCTTT.

This rearrangement joins TRBV15 to TRBJ2-2; weak D call: TRBD2 (6 bases). Germline CDR1 is LNHNV and CDR2 is YYDKDF (reference sequence). CDR3 length equals 17 residues. V was shortened by 0 bases and J by 6 bases, with 17 bases between the two germline ends. The CDR3 spells CATSRDLFGGGSGELFF. The CDR3 DNA reads TGTGCCACCAGCAGAGATCTCTTCGGGGGTGGGTCCGGGGAGCTGTTTTTT.

The chain carries TRBV28 and TRBJ2-6, with 7 bases fitting TRBD1. Trimming cost V 4 bases and J 2 bases; bases outside gene matches: 5. The CDR3 runs 16 residues. Germline assignment: CDR1 MDHEN and CDR2 SYDVKM. The CDR3 spells CASSSLTGAGANVLTF. The CDR3 DNA follows: TGTGCCAGCAGTTCCTTAACAGGGGCTGGGGCCAACGTCCTGACTTTC.